This T cell receptor (beta chain) was identified during a study of shared clonotypes between healthy human individuals. For sorted subsets, 200 ng DNA per replicate equaled 30,000 or so T cell genomes. Authors' data handling: ImmunoSEQ gave junction-only sequences without quality scores, so filtering differed. The assay was immunoSEQ multiplex PCR, and TCRdb's table has in-frame clones only and misses some. The V and J calls and clone size come from that table; D and trimming were worked out from the DNA. In the table there are about 2 million clones, 85% to 95% of which are singletons. The germline gives CDR1 LNHDA, CDR2 SQIVND (reference sequence). The CDR3 has 15 residues. Trimming cost V 6 bases and J 3 bases, with 12 bases left between them. Healthy and HIV-negative, the adult donors had no recent acute infections or vaccinations.

The sequencing input was naive CD4+ T cells sorted from blood. Subset described: CD45RA+ positively selected. The TCR sequence derives from a man aged 18-30 years in good health. J is TRBJ1-6 and V is TRBV19; no definite D call. CDR3: CASSFARDYNSPLHF. The CDR3 DNA reads TGTGCCAGTAGCTTTGCCCGGGACTATAATTCACCCCTCCACTTT.